The 25 T cell receptor beta chains reported below all come from one sample, sequenced in a study of T cell repertoires in cytomegalovirus infection. A single record per CDR3 protein comes from TCRdb applying MiXCR to the reads. The table records roughly 630,000 distinct CDR3 sequences, 20% to 25% of them present only once. Source material: CD8+ T cells from PBMCs. These receptors originate from a human donor in good health (CMV status not recorded). Some clones in this sample may be carry-over from other donors' samples.

This clonotype was detected only a few times. The gene calls are TRBV27 and TRBJ1-1; D unclear. This CDR3 is 15 amino acids long. The V end was cut by 6 bases, the J end by 1 base, with 15 bases between. CDR1 and CDR2 from the germline V gene are MNHEY and SMNVEV (reference sequence). The CDR3 region has the DNA TGTGCCAGCAGCCCCTTTGGACTGAGGAACACTGAAGCTTTCTTT. Its protein product is CASSPFGLRNTEAFF.

This clonotype has a handful of counts. CDR3 coding DNA: TGCGCCAGCAGCTTGCGGCAGTTGGGTGGCTACACCTTC. Its protein product is CASSLRQLGGYTF. This sequence joins TRBV5-1 and TRBJ1-2; D ambiguous. The CDR3 runs to 13 residues. The V end lost 1 base, the J end lost 7 bases, and 11 bases lay between the germline ends. Germline V gives CDR1 SGHRS, CDR2 YFSETQ.

This clonotype was observed a few times. This CDR3 reads CASSLGQGRHGYTF. The CDR3 region has the DNA TGTGCCAGCAGTCTCGGACAGGGGAGACATGGCTACACCTTC. The gene calls are TRBV6-5 and TRBJ1-2; 9 bases map to TRBD1. The CDR3 is 14 residues long. V dropped 5 bases and J dropped 6; count of bases not matched to a gene: 7. Germline CDR1 and CDR2: MNHEY and SVGAGI.

This clonotype has only one observation. The rearrangement uses TRBV27 and TRBJ2-5; TRBD2 aligns across 7 bases. V gave up 2 bases and J gave up 1 base; unmatched junction bases: 7. This CDR3 has 16 amino acids. Per germline, CDR1 MNHEY and CDR2 SMNVEV (reference sequence). The CDR3: CASSLAAGLLQETQYF. In nucleotides, the CDR3 is TGTGCCAGCAGTTTAGCAGCGGGGCTACTCCAAGAGACCCAGTACTTC.

V gene TRBV6-6 combines with J gene TRBJ1-1, with D possibly TRBD1 on 5 matching bases. CDR3 length: 12 residues. CDR1 and CDR2 from the germline V gene are MNHNY and SVGAGI (reference sequence). Here the CDR3 reads CCSGLLRTEAFF. CDR3 in DNA: TGTTGCTCAGGGTTATTGAGAACTGAAGCTTTCTTT.

This clonotype was seen a handful of times. This sequence joins TRBV28 and TRBJ2-1; D might be TRBD2 (7 bases). Looked up from germline, CDR1 is MDHEN and CDR2 is SYDVKM. V shed 1 base and J shed 15 bases, with 22 bases lying between them. This CDR3 has 15 amino acids. The CDR3 loop is CASSLFGGDNPTGFF. DNA for the CDR3: TGTGCCAGCAGTTTATTTGGGGGGGACAACCCGACGGGGTTCTTC.

This clonotype was observed many times. The chain has TRBV7-2 and TRBJ2-1, with no clear D. CDR1 SGHTA and CDR2 FQGNSA come from the germline V gene. The germline V and J ends were trimmed by 5 bases and 10 bases, with 18 bases remaining between them. This CDR3 spans 14 amino acids. In nucleotides, the CDR3 is TGTGCCAGCAGCCCTTCCCGACTCCCCCCGGAGCAGTTCTTC. Translation gives CASSPSRLPPEQFF.

The chain joins TRBV20-1 to TRBJ1-2, with D possibly matching TRBD1 (6 bases). Trimming pared 2 bases from V and 4 bases from J, leaving 17 bases between. Germline values: CDR1 DFQATT, CDR2 SNEGSKA (reference sequence). CDR3 size: 15 residues. The CDR3 sequence: CSARNSDRQSYGYTF. CDR3 nucleotides: TGCAGTGCTAGAAACTCGGACAGACAATCCTATGGCTACACCTTC.

This chain links TRBV12-5 with TRBJ2-1, with D perhaps matching TRBD2 (6 bases). Germline V gene lookup returns CDR1 LGHNT and CDR2 FRNRAP. Trimming removed 2 bases from V and 7 bases from J, with 21 bases in between. This CDR3 is 17 amino acids long. DNA for the CDR3: TGTGCTAGTGGTTTGACTACCGGGACTCAGCCCCGAAATGAGCAGTTCTTC. Translating gives CASGLTTGTQPRNEQFF.

The table lists this clonotype with a few counts. The V call is TRBV6-2 or TRBV6-3, the J call TRBJ2-1, with TRBD1 matching 8 bases. The CDR3 is made up of 14 amino acids. V was clipped by 6 bases and J by 2 bases; unmatched bases: 3. CDR1 and CDR2 from the germline V gene are MNHEY and SVGEGT. CDR3 DNA sequence: TGTGCCAGCAGGACAGGGGAGGCCTACAATGAGCAGTTCTTC. This codes for CASRTGEAYNEQFF.

This clonotype was seen a handful of times. The V and J genes are TRBV2 and TRBJ2-6, with a possible D match to TRBD1 (5 bases). Trimming left V 6 bases short and J 4 bases short, with 16 bases between. The CDR3 sequence is 16 residues long. Per the germline V gene, CDR1 is SNHLY and CDR2 is FYNNEI. The CDR3 DNA reads as TGTGCCAGCAGGGACACCCTGGCCGGAGGGGCCAACGTCCTGACTTTC. It codes for CASRDTLAGGANVLTF.

With regard to this clonotype: It may be a read error: a sequence one base away is much more abundant. The V and J genes are TRBV7-6 and TRBJ2-1, with D possibly being TRBD2 (6 bases). Trimming shortened V by 4 bases and J by 5 bases, and 12 bases separated the two germline ends. The CDR3 runs to 14 residues. Germline V gene lookup returns CDR1 SGHVS and CDR2 FNYEAQ. The CDR3 here is CASSSSEGNNEQFF. The CDR3 bases are TGTGCCAGCAGCTCTAGCGAAGGGAACAATGAGCAGTTCTTC.

This clonotype was recorded at least ten times. The gene calls are TRBV28 and TRBJ2-4; D gene unclear. The germline CDR1 and CDR2 sequences are MDHEN and SYDVKM. The CDR3 runs 16 residues. V lost 3 bases, J lost 8 bases, and 20 bases lay in between. In DNA form, the CDR3 reads TGTGCCAGCAGTTTCCCACGTGGGTCATTTGGGGACATTCAGTACTTC. It specifies CASSFPRGSFGDIQYF.

Comments on this clonotype: This may come from a read error, since a much larger clone is one base off. This rearrangement joins TRBV2 to TRBJ1-2, with unresolved D. This CDR3 comprises 13 residues. CDR1 is SNHLY, CDR2 FYNNEI, per germline. In DNA, the CDR3 is TGTGCCAATCCAGGACGGGTGGACTATGTCTACACCTTC. This gives the protein CANPGRVDYVYTF.

As to this clonotype: A much bigger clone sits one base away, suggesting this may be a read error. V usage is TRBV7-9 and J usage is TRBJ1-1; 10 nucleotides line up with TRBD1. V shed 8 bases, J shed 5 bases, and the junction held 11 bases outside the gene matches. This CDR3 comprises 15 residues. CDR1 is SEHNR, CDR2 FQNEAQ, per germline (reference sequence). The CDR3 spells CASPWDRGIWTEAFF. DNA for the CDR3: TGTGCCAGCCCATGGGACAGGGGAATATGGACTGAAGCTTTCTTT.

Concerning this clonotype: At one end, the junction sequence differs from germline, possibly due to a read error. The chain joins TRBV11-2 to TRBJ2-1; tentatively, D is TRBD1 or TRBD2 (6 bases each). The germline V gene encodes CDR1 SGHAT and CDR2 FQNNGV. The CDR3 is 16 amino acids. The DNA for the CDR3 is TGTGTCAGCAGCCCTACCGAGGGGGGCTCCTACAATGAGCAGTTCTTC. This sequence encodes CVSSPTEGGSYNEQFF. Supplemented by reference TRBV11-2 and TRBJ2-1, the full variable domain reads EAGVAQSPRYKIIEKRQSVAFWCNPISGHATLYWYQQILGQGPKLLIQFQNNGVVDDSQLPKDRFSAERLKGVDSTLKIQPAKLEDSAVYLCVSSPTEGGSYNEQFFGPGTRLTVL.

This clonotype was seen many times. This chain joins TRBV7-8 and TRBJ1-4, with 9 nucleotides matching TRBD1. V shed 2 bases, J shed 8 bases, and the junction held 9 bases outside the gene matches. Germline loops: CDR1 SGHVS, CDR2 FQNEAQ. The CDR3 has 16 residues. CDR3 sequence: CASSLPPGQGEEKLFF. In DNA form, the CDR3 reads TGTGCCAGCAGCTTACCCCCGGGACAGGGCGAAGAAAAACTGTTTTTT.

The chain uses TRBV24-1 and TRBJ1-4; TRBD1 might be the D (5 bases). V lost 7 bases and J lost 1, with 12 bases in between. CDR1 is KGHDR and CDR2 is SFDVKD in the germline V gene. CDR3 length equals 15 residues. The CDR3 DNA reads TGTGCCACCAGGACTCCAGGGAGAACTAATGAAAAACTGTTTTTT. Protein sequence: CATRTPGRTNEKLFF.

The genes are TRBV28 and TRBJ1-2; 8 positions match TRBD1. The CDR3 is made up of 15 amino acids. Germline V gene data show CDR1 as MDHEN and CDR2 as SYDVKM. Trimming took 5 bases from V and 3 from J; bases not matched to a gene: 8. CDR3 residues: CASSPLGTGHYGYTF. The CDR3 region has the DNA TGTGCCAGCAGTCCCCTTGGGACAGGACACTATGGCTACACCTTC.

At least ten counts were recorded for this clonotype. The CDR3 coding sequence is TGTGCCAGCAGCTTACCCGGACAGGGTGCGTACGAGCAGTACTTC. This gives the protein CASSLPGQGAYEQYF. The chain combines TRBV7-8 with TRBJ2-7, with TRBD1 matching over 8 bases. The germline gives CDR1 SGHVS, CDR2 FQNEAQ. V was clipped by 2 bases and J by 4 bases; unmatched bases: 7. This CDR3 is 15 amino acids long.

This clonotype was seen a handful of times. The chain carries TRBV6-5 and TRBJ1-2; possibly TRBD1 for D (5 bases). Germline V lookup: CDR1 MNHEY, CDR2 SVGAGI. V was trimmed by 4 bases and J by 6 bases, leaving 18 bases between them. The CDR3 is 15 amino acids. CDR3 amino acids: CASSWGRGYENGYTF. CDR3 nucleotides: TGTGCCAGCAGTTGGGGAAGGGGTTACGAGAATGGCTACACCTTC.

V gene TRBV19 combines with J gene TRBJ1-1; the D is unclear. Germline CDR1 is LNHDA and CDR2 is SQIVND (reference sequence). V was cut by 1 base and J by 1 base, with 7 bases left in between. The CDR3 has 14 amino acids. CDR3 amino acids: CASSIGDSNTEAFF. CDR3 nucleotides: TGTGCCAGTAGTATAGGAGACTCGAACACTGAAGCTTTCTTT.

This clonotype was seen a few times. The rearrangement joins TRBV6-5 to TRBJ2-1; D gene unclear. The germline gives CDR1 MNHEY, CDR2 SVGAGI. The CDR3 totals 13 residues. The V gene lost 0 bases and the J gene lost 8 bases, with 8 bases spanning the gap. CDR3 protein: CASSYSDGDEQFF. CDR3 DNA sequence: TGTGCCAGCAGTTACTCGGATGGTGATGAGCAGTTCTTC.

V is TRBV28 and J is TRBJ2-7; 9 nucleotides match TRBD1. The CDR3 contains 14 residues. The V gene end was trimmed by 5 bases and the J gene end by 3 bases; junction bases not matched to a gene: 5. Germline CDR1 MDHEN, CDR2 SYDVKM. The CDR3 nucleotides read TGTGCCAGCAGTATGCGACAGGGGGTCTACGAGCAGTACGTC. It codes for CASSMRQGVYEQYV.

This clonotype was counted a few times. The chain combines TRBV5-1 with TRBJ2-7, with D perhaps TRBD2 (6 bases). V was trimmed by 4 bases and J by 2 bases, leaving 13 bases between them. The germline gives CDR1 SGHRS, CDR2 YFSETQ. This CDR3 is 14 amino acids long. Written as DNA, the CDR3 is TGCGCCAGCAGCCGGGGGTTGGTTCCCTACGAGCAGTACTTC. Translated, it gives CASSRGLVPYEQYF.